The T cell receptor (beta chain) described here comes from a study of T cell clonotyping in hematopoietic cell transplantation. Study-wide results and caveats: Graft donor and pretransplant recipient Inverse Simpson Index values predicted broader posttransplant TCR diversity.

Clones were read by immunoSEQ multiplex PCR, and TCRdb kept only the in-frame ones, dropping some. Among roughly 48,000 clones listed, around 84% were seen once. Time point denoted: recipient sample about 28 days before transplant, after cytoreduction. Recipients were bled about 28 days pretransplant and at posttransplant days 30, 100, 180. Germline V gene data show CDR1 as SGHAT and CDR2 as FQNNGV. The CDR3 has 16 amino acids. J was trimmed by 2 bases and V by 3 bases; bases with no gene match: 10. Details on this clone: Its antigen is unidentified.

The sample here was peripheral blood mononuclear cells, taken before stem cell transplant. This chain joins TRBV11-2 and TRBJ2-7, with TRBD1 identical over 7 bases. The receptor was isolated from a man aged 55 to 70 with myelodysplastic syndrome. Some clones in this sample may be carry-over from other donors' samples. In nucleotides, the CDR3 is TGTGCCAGCAGCTTCACAGCCGGGACAGTTACCTACGAGCAGTACTTC. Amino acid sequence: CASSFTAGTVTYEQYF.